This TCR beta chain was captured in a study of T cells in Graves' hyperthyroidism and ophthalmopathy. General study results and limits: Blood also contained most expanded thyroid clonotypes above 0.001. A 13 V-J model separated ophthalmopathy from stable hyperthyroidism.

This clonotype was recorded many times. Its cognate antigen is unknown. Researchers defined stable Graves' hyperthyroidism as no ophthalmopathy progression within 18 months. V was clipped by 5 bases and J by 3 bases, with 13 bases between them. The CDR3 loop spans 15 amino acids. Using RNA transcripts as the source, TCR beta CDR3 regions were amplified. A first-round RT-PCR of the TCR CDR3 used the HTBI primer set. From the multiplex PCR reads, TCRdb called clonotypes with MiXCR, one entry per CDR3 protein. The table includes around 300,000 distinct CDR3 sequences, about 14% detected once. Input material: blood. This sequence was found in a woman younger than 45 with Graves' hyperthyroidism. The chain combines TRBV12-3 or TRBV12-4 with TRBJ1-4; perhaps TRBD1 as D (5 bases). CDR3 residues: CASSPLRAANEKLFF. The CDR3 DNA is TGTGCCAGCAGTCCCCTCAGGGCTGCTAATGAAAAACTGTTTTTT.